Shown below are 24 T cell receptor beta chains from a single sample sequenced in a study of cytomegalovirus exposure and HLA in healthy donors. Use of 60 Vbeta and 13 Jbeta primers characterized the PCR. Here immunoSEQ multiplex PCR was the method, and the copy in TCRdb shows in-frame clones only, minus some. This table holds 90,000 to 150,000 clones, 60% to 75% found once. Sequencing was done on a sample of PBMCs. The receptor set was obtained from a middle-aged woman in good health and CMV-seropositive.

CDR3 coding DNA: TGTGCCATCAGTGCAGAGGCGGGGAAGGCCGCCTCCTACGAGCAGTACTTC. Translation: CAISAEAGKAASYEQYF. The V and J genes are TRBV10-3 and TRBJ2-7, with TRBD2 as a possible D gene (6 bases). Trimming left V 4 bases short and J 0 bases short, with 19 bases between. Germline CDR1 reads ENHRY; CDR2 reads SYGVKD. This CDR3 contains 17 residues.

The CDR3 DNA is TGTGCCAGCAGCCCGGGACAGGGATTATATGGCTACACCTTC. It is translated as CASSPGQGLYGYTF. The rearrangement uses TRBV14 and TRBJ1-2; 9 nucleotides match TRBD1. The CDR3 contains 14 residues. Looked up from germline, CDR1 is SGHDN and CDR2 is FVKESK. V shed 4 bases, J shed 5 bases, and the junction held 5 bases outside the gene matches.

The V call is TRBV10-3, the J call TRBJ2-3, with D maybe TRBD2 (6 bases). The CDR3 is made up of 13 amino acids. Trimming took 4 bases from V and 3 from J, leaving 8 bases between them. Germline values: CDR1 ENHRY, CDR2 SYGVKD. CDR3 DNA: TGTGCCATCAGTGTGGGGACTACAGATACGCAGTATTTT. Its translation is CAISVGTTDTQYF.

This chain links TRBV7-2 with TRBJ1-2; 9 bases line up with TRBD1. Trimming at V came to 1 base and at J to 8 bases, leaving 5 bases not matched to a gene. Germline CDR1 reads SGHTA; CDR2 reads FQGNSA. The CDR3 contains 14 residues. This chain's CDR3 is CASSLDRGLQGYTF. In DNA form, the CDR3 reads TGTGCCAGCAGCTTAGACAGGGGGCTTCAGGGCTACACCTTC.

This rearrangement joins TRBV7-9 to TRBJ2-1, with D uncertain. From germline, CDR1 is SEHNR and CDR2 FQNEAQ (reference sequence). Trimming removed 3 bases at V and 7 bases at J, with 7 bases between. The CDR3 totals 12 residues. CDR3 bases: TGTGCCAGCAGCTTTCCTAGGAATGAGCAGTTCTTC. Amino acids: CASSFPRNEQFF.

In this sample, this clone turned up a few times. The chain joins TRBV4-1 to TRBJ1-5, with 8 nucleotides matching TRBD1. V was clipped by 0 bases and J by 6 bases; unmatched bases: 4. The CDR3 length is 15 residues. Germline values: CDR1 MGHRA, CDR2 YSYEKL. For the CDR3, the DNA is TGCGCCAGCAGCCAAGATGACAGGGGCAGTCAGCCCCAGCATTTT. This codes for CASSQDDRGSQPQHF.

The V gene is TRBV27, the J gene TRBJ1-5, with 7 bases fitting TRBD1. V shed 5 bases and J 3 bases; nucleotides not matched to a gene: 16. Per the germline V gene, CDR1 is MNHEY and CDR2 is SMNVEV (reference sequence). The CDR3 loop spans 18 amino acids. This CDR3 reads CASSDTTGRWGYNQPQHF. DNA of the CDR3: TGTGCCAGCAGTGACACGACAGGGAGATGGGGGTACAATCAGCCCCAGCATTTT.

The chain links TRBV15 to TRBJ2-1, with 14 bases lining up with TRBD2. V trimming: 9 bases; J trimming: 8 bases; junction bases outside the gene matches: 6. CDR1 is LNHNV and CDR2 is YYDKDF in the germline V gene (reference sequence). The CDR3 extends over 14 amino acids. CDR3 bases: TGTGCCACTGGGACTAGCGGGAGAAGCTATGAGCAGTTCTTC. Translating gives CATGTSGRSYEQFF.

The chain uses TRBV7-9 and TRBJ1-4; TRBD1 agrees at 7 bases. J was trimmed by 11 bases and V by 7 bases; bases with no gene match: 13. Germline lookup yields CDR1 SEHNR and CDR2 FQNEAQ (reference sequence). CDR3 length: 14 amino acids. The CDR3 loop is CASNGARQGQKLFF. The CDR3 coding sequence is TGTGCCAGCAATGGGGCCCGACAGGGACAGAAACTGTTTTTT.

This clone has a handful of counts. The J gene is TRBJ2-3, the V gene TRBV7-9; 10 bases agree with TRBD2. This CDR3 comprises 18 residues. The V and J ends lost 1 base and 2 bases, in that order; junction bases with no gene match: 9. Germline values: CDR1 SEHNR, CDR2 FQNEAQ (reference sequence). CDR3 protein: CASSLGLAGARNTDTQYF. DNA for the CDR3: TGTGCCAGCAGCTTAGGGCTAGCGGGGGCCCGGAACACAGATACGCAGTATTTT.

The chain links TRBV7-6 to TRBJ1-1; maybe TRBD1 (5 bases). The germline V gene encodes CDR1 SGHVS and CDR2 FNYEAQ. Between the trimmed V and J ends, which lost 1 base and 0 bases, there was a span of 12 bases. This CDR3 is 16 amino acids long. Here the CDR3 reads CASSLGTNHMNTEAFF. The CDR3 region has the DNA TGTGCCAGCAGCTTAGGGACAAACCACATGAACACTGAAGCTTTCTTT.

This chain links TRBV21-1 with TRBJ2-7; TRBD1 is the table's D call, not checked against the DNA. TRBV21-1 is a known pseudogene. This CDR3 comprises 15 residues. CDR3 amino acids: CASSKSSVQVYEQYF. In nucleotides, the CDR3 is TGTGCCAGCAGCAAAAGTTCCGTACAGGTATACGAGCAGTACTTC.

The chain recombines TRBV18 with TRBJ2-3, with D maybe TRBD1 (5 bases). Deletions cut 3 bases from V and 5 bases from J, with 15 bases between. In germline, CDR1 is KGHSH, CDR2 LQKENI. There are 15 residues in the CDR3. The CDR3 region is CASSPPGRAEDTQYF. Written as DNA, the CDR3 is TGTGCCAGCTCACCCCCCGGCAGGGCTGAAGATACGCAGTATTTT.

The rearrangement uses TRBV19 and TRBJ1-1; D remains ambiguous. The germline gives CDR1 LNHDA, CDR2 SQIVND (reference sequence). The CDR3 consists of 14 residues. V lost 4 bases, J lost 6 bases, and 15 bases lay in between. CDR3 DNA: TGTGCCAGTAGTAACCTCCCCCGTGAGTCTGAAGCTTTCTTT. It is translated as CASSNLPRESEAFF.

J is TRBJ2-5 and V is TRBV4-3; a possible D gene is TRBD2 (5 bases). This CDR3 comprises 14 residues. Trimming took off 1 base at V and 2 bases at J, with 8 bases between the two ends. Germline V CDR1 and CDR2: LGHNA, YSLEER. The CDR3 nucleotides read TGCGCCAGCAGCCAAGCCCGGGGTCAAGAGACCCAGTACTTC. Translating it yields CASSQARGQETQYF.

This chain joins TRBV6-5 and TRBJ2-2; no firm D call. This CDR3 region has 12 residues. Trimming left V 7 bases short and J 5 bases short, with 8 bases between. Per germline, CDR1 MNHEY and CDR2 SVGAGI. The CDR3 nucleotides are TGTGCCAGCATTACCCAGACCGGGGAGCTGTTTTTT. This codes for CASITQTGELFF.

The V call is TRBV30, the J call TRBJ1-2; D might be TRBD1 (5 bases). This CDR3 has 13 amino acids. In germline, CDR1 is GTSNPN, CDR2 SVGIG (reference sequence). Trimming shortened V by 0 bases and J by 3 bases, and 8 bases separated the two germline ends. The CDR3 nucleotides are TGTGCCTGGAGTGTATCGGGGGACTATGGCTACACCTTC. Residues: CAWSVSGDYGYTF.

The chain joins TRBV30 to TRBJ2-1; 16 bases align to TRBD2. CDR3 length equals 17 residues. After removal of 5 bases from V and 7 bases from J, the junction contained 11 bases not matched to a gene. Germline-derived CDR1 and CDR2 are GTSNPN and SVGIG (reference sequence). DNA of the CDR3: TGTGCCTGGGCCTCACCCGGGACTAGCGGGAGGGAGAATGAGCAGTTCTTC. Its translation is CAWASPGTSGRENEQFF.

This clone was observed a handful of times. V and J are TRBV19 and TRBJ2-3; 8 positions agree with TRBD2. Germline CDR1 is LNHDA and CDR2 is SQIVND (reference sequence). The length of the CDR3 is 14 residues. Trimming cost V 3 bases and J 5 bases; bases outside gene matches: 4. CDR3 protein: CASSMGLEGDTQYF. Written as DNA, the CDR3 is TGTGCCAGTAGTATGGGACTAGAGGGAGATACGCAGTATTTT.

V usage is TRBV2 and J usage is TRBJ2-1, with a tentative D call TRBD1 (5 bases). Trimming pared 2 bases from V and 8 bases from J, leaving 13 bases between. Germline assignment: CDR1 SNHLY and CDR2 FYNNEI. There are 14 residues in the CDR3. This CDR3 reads CASSEWVGVDEQFF. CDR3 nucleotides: TGTGCCAGCAGTGAATGGGTAGGGGTGGATGAGCAGTTCTTC.

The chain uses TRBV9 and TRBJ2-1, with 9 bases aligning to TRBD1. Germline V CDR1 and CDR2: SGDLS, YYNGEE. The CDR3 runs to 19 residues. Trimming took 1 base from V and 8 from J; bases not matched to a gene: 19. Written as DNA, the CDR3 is TGTGCCAGCAGCGTAAAGGGGGTTCGGAGAGGGACAGGGTGGGATGAGCAGTTCTTC. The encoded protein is CASSVKGVRRGTGWDEQFF.

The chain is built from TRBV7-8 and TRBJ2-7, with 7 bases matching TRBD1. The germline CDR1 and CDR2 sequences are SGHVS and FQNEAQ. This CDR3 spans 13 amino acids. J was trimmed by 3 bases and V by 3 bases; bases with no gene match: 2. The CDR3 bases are TGTGCCAGCAGCTTGACAGGGATCTACGAGCAGTACTTC. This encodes CASSLTGIYEQYF.

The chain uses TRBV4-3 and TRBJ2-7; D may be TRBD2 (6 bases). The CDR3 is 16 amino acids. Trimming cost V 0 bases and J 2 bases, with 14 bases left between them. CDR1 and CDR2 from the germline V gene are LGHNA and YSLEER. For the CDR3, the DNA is TGCGCCAGCAGCCAAGATCACAGCGGGCCTACCTACGAGCAGTACTTC. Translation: CASSQDHSGPTYEQYF.

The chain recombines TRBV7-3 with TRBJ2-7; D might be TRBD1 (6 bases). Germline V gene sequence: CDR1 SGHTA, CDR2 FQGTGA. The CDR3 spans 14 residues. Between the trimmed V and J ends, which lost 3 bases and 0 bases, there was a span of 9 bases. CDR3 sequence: CASSFTGSSYEQYF. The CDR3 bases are TGTGCCAGCAGCTTCACAGGGAGCTCCTACGAGCAGTACTTC.